The 16 T cell receptor beta chains given below trace back to one sample, sequenced in a study of T cell repertoires in cytomegalovirus infection. TCRdb passed the reads through MiXCR, listing each CDR3 protein once. The table lists a few hundred thousand distinct CDR3 sequences, roughly a third of them singletons. These receptors are not linked to any known antigen. The sample was cultured PBMCs, taken from culture after CMV antigen stimulation. The receptors originated from a human donor in good health (CMV status not recorded). Some clones in this sample may be carry-over from other donors' samples.

The V call is TRBV5-1, the J call TRBJ2-3; no definite D call. The germline V gene has CDR1 SGHRS and CDR2 YFSETQ. Trimming removed 6 bases from V and 5 bases from J, with 10 bases in between. This CDR3 spans 12 amino acids. CDR3 sequence: CASNRGGDTQYF. The CDR3 DNA is TGCGCCAGCAACCGCGGTGGAGATACGCAGTATTTT.

This clonotype was seen a handful of times. This chain connects TRBV7-2 to TRBJ2-1; the D gene is possibly TRBD1 (6 bases). Germline assignment: CDR1 SGHTA and CDR2 FQGNSA. The CDR3 is 14 residues long. Between the trimmed V and J ends, which lost 5 bases and 8 bases, there was a span of 16 bases. The CDR3 reads CASSPEGGFYEQFF. The CDR3 DNA sequence: TGTGCCAGCAGCCCTGAAGGGGGTTTCTATGAGCAGTTCTTC.

The chain uses TRBV10-3 and TRBJ1-1; 9 nucleotides agree with TRBD1. CDR1 ENHRY and CDR2 SYGVKD come from the germline V gene. The CDR3 runs 15 residues. With 10 bases clipped from V and 0 bases from J, the junction kept 9 bases outside the gene matches. Here the CDR3 reads CATMDRGFLNTEAFF. The CDR3 DNA sequence: TGTGCCACGATGGACAGGGGCTTTTTGAACACTGAAGCTTTCTTT.

The chain uses TRBV5-4 and TRBJ1-6, with D perhaps matching TRBD1 (5 bases). CDR1 is SGHNT, CDR2 YYREEE, per germline (reference sequence). V lost 3 bases and J lost 6, with 16 bases in between. The CDR3 length is 16 residues. CDR3 DNA: TGTGCCAGCAGCTCGTCAACCAGTAGGGGTAATTCACCCCTCCACTTT. Protein sequence: CASSSSTSRGNSPLHF.

J is TRBJ2-2 and V is TRBV20-1; D remains ambiguous. Trimming took off 1 base at V and 6 bases at J, with 9 bases between the two ends. The germline gives CDR1 DFQATT, CDR2 SNEGSKA (reference sequence). This CDR3 spans 13 amino acids. The CDR3 loop reads CSARGRGAGELFF. CDR3 DNA sequence: TGCAGTGCTAGAGGTCGCGGCGCCGGGGAGCTGTTTTTT.

The rearrangement links TRBV3-1 to TRBJ1-1, with 8 bases matching TRBD1. Germline V CDR1 and CDR2: LGHDT, YNNKEL (reference sequence). The V segment lost 4 bases and the J segment 4 bases; nucleotides outside the gene matches: 14. There are 17 residues in the CDR3. The CDR3, as DNA: TGTGCCAGCAGCCCTACTGAACAGGGGGGAAGGCGCACTGAAGCTTTCTTT. It yields the protein CASSPTEQGGRRTEAFF.

The rearrangement joins TRBV20-1 to TRBJ1-5; D is undetermined. This CDR3 region has 14 residues. V was cut by 0 bases and J by 4 bases, with 10 bases left in between. Germline CDR1 and CDR2: DFQATT and SNEGSKA (reference sequence). Here the CDR3 reads CSARDPGKNQPQHF. CDR3 DNA: TGCAGTGCTAGAGATCCCGGGAAAAATCAGCCCCAGCATTTT.

This clonotype was observed a few times. The rearrangement joins TRBV7-2 to TRBJ2-7; tentative D call: TRBD2 (5 bases). CDR1 and CDR2 (germline): SGHTA, FQGNSA. Trimming took 5 bases from V and 3 from J, leaving 11 bases between them. This CDR3 is built from 13 residues. Written as DNA, the CDR3 is TGTGCCAGCAGCACGGGAAGTAACTACGAGCAGTACTTC. Translating gives CASSTGSNYEQYF.

This clonotype was seen repeatedly, ten times or more. The chain recombines TRBV20-1 with TRBJ2-4; possibly TRBD2 for D (6 bases). Deletions cut 3 bases from V and 1 base from J, with 10 bases between. CDR1 DFQATT and CDR2 SNEGSKA come from the germline V gene (reference sequence). The CDR3 contains 14 residues. CDR3 loop: CSASGGEAKNIQYF. For the CDR3, the DNA is TGCAGTGCTAGTGGAGGGGAGGCCAAAAACATTCAGTACTTC.

This clonotype was seen a few times. The chain couples TRBV10-3 to TRBJ2-7, with 8 bases matching TRBD1. The CDR3 covers 14 residues. Germline V CDR1 and CDR2: ENHRY, SYGVKD. The V and J ends lost 6 bases and 0 bases, in that order; junction bases with no gene match: 4. The CDR3 nucleotides are TGTGCCATCAGCGACAGGGGCCTCTCCTACGAGCAGTACTTC. Translation: CAISDRGLSYEQYF.

The sample holds many counts of this clonotype. The chain joins TRBV7-9 to TRBJ1-1; TRBD1 might be the D (5 bases). CDR1 and CDR2 from the germline V gene are SEHNR and FQNEAQ (reference sequence). This CDR3 comprises 12 residues. V was clipped by 5 bases and J by 11 bases, with 15 bases between them. CDR3 sequence reads: CASSPGRQGAFF. In nucleotides, the CDR3 is TGTGCCAGCAGCCCTGGTCGCCAGGGCGCTTTCTTT.

The chain uses TRBV4-3 and TRBJ2-3; 14 bases fit TRBD2. With V trimmed by 2 bases and J by 4 bases, 5 bases remained unmatched. The CDR3 length is 17 residues. Germline lookup yields CDR1 LGHNA and CDR2 YSLEER. The CDR3 is CASSQSTSGRAPDTQYF. The CDR3, as DNA: TGCGCCAGCAGCCAATCGACTAGCGGGAGGGCCCCAGATACGCAGTATTTT.

The chain links TRBV2 to TRBJ1-3; D gene unclear. The ends were cut back, 9 bases at V and 7 bases at J, with 13 bases in the middle. This CDR3 has 12 residues. In germline, CDR1 is SNHLY, CDR2 FYNNEI. The DNA for the CDR3 is TGTGCCAGTTCTATCCGGACGAACACCATATATTTT. Translating gives CASSIRTNTIYF.

V usage is TRBV19 and J usage is TRBJ2-2; D gene unclear. Looked up from germline, CDR1 is LNHDA and CDR2 is SQIVND (reference sequence). The length of the CDR3 is 14 residues. The V and J ends lost 3 bases and 0 bases respectively, with 5 bases between them. The CDR3 DNA follows: TGTGCCAGTAGTATTGCCCCGAACACCGGGGAGCTGTTTTTT. It translates to CASSIAPNTGELFF.

The rearrangement uses TRBV20-1 and TRBJ1-4, with TRBD1 as a possible D gene (5 bases). Germline assignment: CDR1 DFQATT and CDR2 SNEGSKA (reference sequence). Trimming pared 4 bases from V and 6 bases from J, leaving 12 bases between. This CDR3 has 13 residues. In DNA form, the CDR3 reads TGCAGTGCTAAGGGGACTCAGGATGAAAAACTGTTTTTT. Amino acids: CSAKGTQDEKLFF.

There are a few counts of this clonotype. The rearrangement uses TRBV7-8 and TRBJ2-3; TRBD1 matches at 7 bases. The ends lost 5 bases at V and 3 bases at J; junction bases unmatched: 5. The CDR3 has 14 amino acids. Germline lookup yields CDR1 SGHVS and CDR2 FQNEAQ. CDR3 residues: CASSPLTGTDTQYF. CDR3 bases: TGTGCCAGCAGCCCCCTGACAGGGACAGATACGCAGTATTTT.